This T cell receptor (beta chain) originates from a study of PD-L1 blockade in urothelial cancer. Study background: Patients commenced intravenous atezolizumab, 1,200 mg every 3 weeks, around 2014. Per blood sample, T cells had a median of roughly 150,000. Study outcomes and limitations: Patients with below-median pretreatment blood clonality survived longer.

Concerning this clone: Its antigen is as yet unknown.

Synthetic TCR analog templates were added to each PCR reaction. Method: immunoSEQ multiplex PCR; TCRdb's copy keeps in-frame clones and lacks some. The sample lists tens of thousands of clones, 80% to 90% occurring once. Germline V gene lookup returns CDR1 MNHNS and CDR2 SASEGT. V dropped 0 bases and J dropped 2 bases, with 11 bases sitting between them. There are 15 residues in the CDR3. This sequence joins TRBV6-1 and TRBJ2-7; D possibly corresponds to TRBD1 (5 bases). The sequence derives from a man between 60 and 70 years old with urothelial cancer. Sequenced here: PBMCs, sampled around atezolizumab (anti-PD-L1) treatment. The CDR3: CASSEAGALPYEQYF. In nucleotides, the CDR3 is TGTGCCAGCAGTGAAGCAGGGGCCTTACCCTACGAGCAGTACTTC.